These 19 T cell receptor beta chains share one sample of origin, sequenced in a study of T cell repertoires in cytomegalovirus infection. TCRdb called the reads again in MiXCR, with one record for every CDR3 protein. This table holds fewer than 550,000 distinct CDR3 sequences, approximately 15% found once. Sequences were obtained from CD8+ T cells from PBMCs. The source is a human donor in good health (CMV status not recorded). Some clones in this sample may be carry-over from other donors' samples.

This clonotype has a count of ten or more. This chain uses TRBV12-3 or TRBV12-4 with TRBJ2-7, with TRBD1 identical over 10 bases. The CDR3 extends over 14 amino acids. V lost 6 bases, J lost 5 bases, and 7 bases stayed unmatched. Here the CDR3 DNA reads TGTGCCAGCAGCCAGGGACAGGGGTTAAACGAGCAGTACTTC. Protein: CASSQGQGLNEQYF.

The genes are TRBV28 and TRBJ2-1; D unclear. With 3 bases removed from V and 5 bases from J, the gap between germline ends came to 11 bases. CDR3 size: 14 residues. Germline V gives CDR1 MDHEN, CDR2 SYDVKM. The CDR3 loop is CASSFTPIHNEQFF. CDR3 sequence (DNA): TGTGCCAGCAGTTTCACTCCCATTCACAATGAGCAGTTCTTC.

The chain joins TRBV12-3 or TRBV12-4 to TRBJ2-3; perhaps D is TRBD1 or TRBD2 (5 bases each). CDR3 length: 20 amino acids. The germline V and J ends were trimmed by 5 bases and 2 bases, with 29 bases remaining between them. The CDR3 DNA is TGTGCCAGCAGTACCTTGACGCTAGAGGGCCCAGCAGGGCCCACAGATACGCAGTATTTT. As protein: CASSTLTLEGPAGPTDTQYF.

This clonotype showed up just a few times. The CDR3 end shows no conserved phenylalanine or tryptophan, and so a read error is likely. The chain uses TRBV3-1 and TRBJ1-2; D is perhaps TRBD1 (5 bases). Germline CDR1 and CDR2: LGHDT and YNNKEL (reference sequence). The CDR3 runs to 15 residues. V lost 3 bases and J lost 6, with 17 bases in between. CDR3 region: CASSQGDGIGDGYTL. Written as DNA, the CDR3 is TGTGCCAGCAGCCAGGGGGACGGAATTGGGGATGGCTACACCTTA.

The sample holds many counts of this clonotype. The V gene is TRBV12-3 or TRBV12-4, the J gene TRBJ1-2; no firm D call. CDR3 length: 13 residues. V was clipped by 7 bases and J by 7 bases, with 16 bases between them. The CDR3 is CASTGTASGGYTF. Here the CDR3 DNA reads TGTGCCAGCACTGGAACGGCCTCGGGTGGCTACACCTTC.

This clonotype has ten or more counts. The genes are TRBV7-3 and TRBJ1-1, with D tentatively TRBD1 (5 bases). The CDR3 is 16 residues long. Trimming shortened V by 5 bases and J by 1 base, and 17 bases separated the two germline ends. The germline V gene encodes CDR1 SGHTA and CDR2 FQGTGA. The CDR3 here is CASSRTGRGANTEAFF. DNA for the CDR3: TGTGCCAGCAGCCGAACGGGAAGAGGGGCGAACACTGAAGCTTTCTTT.

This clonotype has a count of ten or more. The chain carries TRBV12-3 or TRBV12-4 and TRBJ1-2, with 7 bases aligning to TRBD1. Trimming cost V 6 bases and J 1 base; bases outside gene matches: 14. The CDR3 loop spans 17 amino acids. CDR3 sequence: CASSNRDRAALNYGYTF. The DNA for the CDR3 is TGTGCCAGCAGCAACCGGGACAGAGCCGCCCTTAACTATGGCTACACCTTC.

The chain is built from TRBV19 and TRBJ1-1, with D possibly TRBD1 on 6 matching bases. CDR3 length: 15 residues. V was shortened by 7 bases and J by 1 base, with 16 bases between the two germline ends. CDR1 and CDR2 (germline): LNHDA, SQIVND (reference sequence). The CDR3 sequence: CASTHAGGRNTEAFF. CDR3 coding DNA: TGTGCCAGTACCCATGCCGGGGGCCGGAACACTGAAGCTTTCTTT.

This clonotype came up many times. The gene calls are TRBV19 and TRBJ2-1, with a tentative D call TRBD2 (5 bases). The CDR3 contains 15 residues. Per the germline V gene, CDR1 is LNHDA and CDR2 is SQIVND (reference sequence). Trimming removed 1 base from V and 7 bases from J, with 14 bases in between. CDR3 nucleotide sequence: TGTGCCAGTAGTATAGGAGGGAGCAGGTCGAATGAGCAGTTCTTC. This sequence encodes CASSIGGSRSNEQFF.

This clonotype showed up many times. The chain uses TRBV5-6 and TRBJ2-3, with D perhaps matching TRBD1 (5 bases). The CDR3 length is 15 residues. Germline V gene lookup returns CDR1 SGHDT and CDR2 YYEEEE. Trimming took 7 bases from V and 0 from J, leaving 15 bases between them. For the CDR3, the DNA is TGTGCCAGCTTCATCCCTGGGGCTAGCACAGATACGCAGTATTTT. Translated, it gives CASFIPGASTDTQYF. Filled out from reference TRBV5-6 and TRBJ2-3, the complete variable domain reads DAGVTQSPTHLIKTRGQQVTLRCSPKSGHDTVSWYQQALGQGPQFIFQYYEEEERQRGNFPDRFSGHQFPNYSSELNVNALLLGDSALYLCASFIPGASTDTQYFGPGTRLTVL.

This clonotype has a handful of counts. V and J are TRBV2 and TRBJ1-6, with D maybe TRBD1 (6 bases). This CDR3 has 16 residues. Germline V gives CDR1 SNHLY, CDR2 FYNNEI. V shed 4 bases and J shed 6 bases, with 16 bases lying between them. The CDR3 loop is CASSVTGIGRNSPLHF. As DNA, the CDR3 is TGTGCCAGCAGTGTTACAGGGATAGGTCGTAATTCACCCCTCCACTTT.

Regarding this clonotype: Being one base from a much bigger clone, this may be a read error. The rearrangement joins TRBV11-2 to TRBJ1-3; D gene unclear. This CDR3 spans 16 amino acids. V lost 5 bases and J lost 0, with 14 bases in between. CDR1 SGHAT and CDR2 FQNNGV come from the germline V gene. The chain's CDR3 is CASSPPDGYSGNTIYF. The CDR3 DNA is TGTGCCAGCAGCCCCCCCGACGGATACTCTGGAAACACCATATATTTT.

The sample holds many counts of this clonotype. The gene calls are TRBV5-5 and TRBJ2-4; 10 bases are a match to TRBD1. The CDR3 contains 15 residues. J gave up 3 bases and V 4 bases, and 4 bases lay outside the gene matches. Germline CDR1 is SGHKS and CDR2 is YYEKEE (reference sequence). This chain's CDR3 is CASSETGGHKNIQYF. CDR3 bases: TGTGCCAGCAGCGAGACAGGGGGCCACAAAAACATTCAGTACTTC.

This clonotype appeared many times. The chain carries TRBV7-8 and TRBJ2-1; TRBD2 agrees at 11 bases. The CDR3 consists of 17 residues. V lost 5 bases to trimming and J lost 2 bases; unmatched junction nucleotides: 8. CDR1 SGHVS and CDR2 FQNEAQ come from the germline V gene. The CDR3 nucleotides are TGTGCCAGCAGCGCACTAGCGGGAGTATCCCCCTACAATGAGCAGTTCTTC. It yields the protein CASSALAGVSPYNEQFF.

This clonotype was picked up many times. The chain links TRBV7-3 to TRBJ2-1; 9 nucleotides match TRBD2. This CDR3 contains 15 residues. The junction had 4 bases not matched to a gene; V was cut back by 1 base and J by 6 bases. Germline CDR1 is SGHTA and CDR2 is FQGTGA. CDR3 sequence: CASSLKGTSSNEQFF. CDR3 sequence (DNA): TGTGCCAGCAGCTTAAAAGGGACTAGCAGCAATGAGCAGTTCTTC.

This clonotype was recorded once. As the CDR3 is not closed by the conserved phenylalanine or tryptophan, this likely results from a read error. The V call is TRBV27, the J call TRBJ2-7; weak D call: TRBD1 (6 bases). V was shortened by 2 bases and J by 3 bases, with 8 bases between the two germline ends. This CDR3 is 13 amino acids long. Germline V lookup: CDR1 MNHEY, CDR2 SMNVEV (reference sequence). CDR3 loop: CASSLRQDYEQYL. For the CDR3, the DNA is TGTGCCAGCAGTTTACGACAGGACTACGAGCAGTACTTA.

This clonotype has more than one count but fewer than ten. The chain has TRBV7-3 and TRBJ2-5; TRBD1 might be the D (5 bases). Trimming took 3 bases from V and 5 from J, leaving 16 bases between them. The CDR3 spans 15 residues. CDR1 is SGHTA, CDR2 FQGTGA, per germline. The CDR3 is CASSFGGAWGETQYF. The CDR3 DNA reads TGTGCCAGCAGCTTTGGTGGGGCGTGGGGCGAGACCCAGTACTTC.

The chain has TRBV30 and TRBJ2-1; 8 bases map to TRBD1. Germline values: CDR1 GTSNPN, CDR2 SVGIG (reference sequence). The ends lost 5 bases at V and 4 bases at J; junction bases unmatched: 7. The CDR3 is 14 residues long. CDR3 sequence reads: CAWRDRGFYNEQFF. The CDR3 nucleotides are TGTGCCTGGCGAGACAGGGGATTTTACAATGAGCAGTTCTTC.

For the CDR3, the DNA is TGCAGCGTTGAAGATATTACGCGGCTCGAAGCTTTCTTT. It yields the protein CSVEDITRLEAFF. The gene calls are TRBV29-1 and TRBJ1-1; D unresolved. This CDR3 has 13 amino acids. Looked up from germline, CDR1 is SQVTM and CDR2 is ANQGSEA. Trimming left V 0 bases short and J 8 bases short, with 13 bases between.